The 18 T cell receptor beta chains listed next were all sequenced from one sample in a study of T cell responses to AZD1222 COVID-19 vaccine. Using immunoSEQ multiplex PCR, the repertoire was profiled, and TCRdb retains in-frame clones only, with some absent. The data contain about 130,000 clones, 88% of them singletons. Sample: peripheral blood, taken on day 0 of AZD1222 vaccination. The receptors stem from an adult in good health.

The chain links TRBV9 to TRBJ2-3, with 11 bases lining up with TRBD2. V trimming: 4 bases; J trimming: 3 bases; junction bases outside the gene matches: 7. Germline V CDR1 and CDR2: SGDLS, YYNGEE. The CDR3 extends over 16 amino acids. The CDR3 reads CASSRYSGGVTDTQYF. Here the CDR3 DNA reads TGTGCCAGCAGCCGATATAGCGGGGGGGTAACAGATACGCAGTATTTT.

This rearrangement joins TRBV11-2 to TRBJ1-5; D is ambiguous. CDR1 SGHAT and CDR2 FQNNGV come from the germline V gene. This CDR3 is built from 15 residues. The V end lost 0 bases, the J end lost 5 bases, and 11 bases lay between the germline ends. Here the CDR3 reads CASSLEFQADQPQHF. CDR3 bases: TGTGCCAGCAGCTTAGAGTTCCAGGCTGATCAGCCCCAGCATTTT.

CDR3 sequence reads: CAISEGTGYGYTF. The CDR3 DNA sequence: TGTGCCATCAGTGAGGGGACAGGGTATGGCTACACCTTC. The chain links TRBV10-3 to TRBJ1-2; 9 nucleotides align to TRBD1. The CDR3 sequence is 13 residues long. Germline lookup yields CDR1 ENHRY and CDR2 SYGVKD. Losses at the gene ends were 2 bases for V and 5 bases for J; bases not matched to a gene: 0.

CDR3 in DNA: TGTGCCAGCAGCCCCGGGACAGTCAACTATGGCTACACCTTC. Translation gives CASSPGTVNYGYTF. J is TRBJ1-2 and V is TRBV7-3; 7 nucleotides agree with TRBD1. Per the germline V gene, CDR1 is SGHTA and CDR2 is FQGTGA. V lost 5 bases to trimming and J lost 2 bases; unmatched junction nucleotides: 5. The CDR3 length is 14 residues.

The chain employs TRBV7-9 and TRBJ1-1; TRBD1 aligns across 7 bases. The CDR3 spans 16 residues. Germline V gives CDR1 SEHNR, CDR2 FQNEAQ (reference sequence). V lost 5 bases and J lost 1; bases outside the gene matches: 10. The DNA of the CDR3 is TGTGCCAGCAGCCGCCTGGGGACAGCAGAGAACACTGAAGCTTTCTTT. It yields the protein CASSRLGTAENTEAFF.

The V call is TRBV21-1, the J call TRBJ1-5. TRBV21-1 is a listed pseudogene. The CDR3 covers 16 residues. The CDR3 region has the DNA TGTGCCAGCAGCAAAGCCACGACGGCCCTTAATCAGCCCCAGCATTTT. This encodes CASSKATTALNQPQHF.

The chain joins TRBV7-3 to TRBJ2-1; 8 bases line up with TRBD2. The CDR3 sequence is 15 residues long. Trimming took 5 bases from V and 4 from J; bases not matched to a gene: 7. The germline gives CDR1 SGHTA, CDR2 FQGTGA. As DNA, the CDR3 is TGTGCCAGCAGCCCAGCAGCGGGGGCATACAATGAGCAGTTCTTC. Amino acid sequence: CASSPAAGAYNEQFF.

The V call is TRBV27, the J call TRBJ2-5; D remains unclear. The V and J ends lost 0 bases and 4 bases respectively, with 12 bases between them. The CDR3 is 15 amino acids. The germline V gene encodes CDR1 MNHEY and CDR2 SMNVEV (reference sequence). The CDR3 bases are TGTGCCAGCAGTTTATCCCCGGAGTTAATAGAGACCCAGTACTTC. Its protein product is CASSLSPELIETQYF.

The J gene is TRBJ1-5, the V gene TRBV19; tentative D call: TRBD1 (5 bases). Germline lookup yields CDR1 LNHDA and CDR2 SQIVND (reference sequence). With 5 bases removed from V and 2 bases from J, the gap between germline ends came to 19 bases. The CDR3 totals 17 residues. The CDR3 sequence is CASSSNGRQGGNQPQHF. CDR3 coding DNA: TGTGCCAGTAGTTCGAATGGTCGGCAGGGAGGCAATCAGCCCCAGCATTTT.

The chain has TRBV7-8 and TRBJ1-1; perhaps TRBD1 as D (5 bases). Trimming stripped 1 base from V and 4 bases from J, with 10 bases between. The CDR3 has 14 residues. Germline V gene lookup returns CDR1 SGHVS and CDR2 FQNEAQ. The CDR3 DNA sequence: TGTGCCAGCAGCTTAGACGGAGGGGCCACTGAAGCTTTCTTT. This codes for CASSLDGGATEAFF.

Of note for this clone: At one of its ends the junction is not consistent with the germline gene, which may arise from a read error. The chain joins TRBV5-6 to TRBJ1-5; the D gene is possibly TRBD1 (5 bases). This CDR3 comprises 16 residues. From germline, CDR1 is SGHDT and CDR2 YYEEEE. DNA for the CDR3: TGTGCCCGCAGCCTACGGGGGGGGATGGGCAATCAGCCCCAGCATTTT. Amino acids: CARSLRGGMGNQPQHF.

This chain connects TRBV27 to TRBJ2-5, with TRBD2 identical over 15 bases. Germline values: CDR1 MNHEY, CDR2 SMNVEV (reference sequence). The CDR3 extends over 19 amino acids. With 3 bases clipped from V and 4 bases from J, the junction kept 12 bases outside the gene matches. The CDR3 nucleotides read TGTGCCAGCAGTTTTATCCCACCGGGACTAGCGGGAGGAGGAGAGACCCAGTACTTC. Translating gives CASSFIPPGLAGGGETQYF.

The gene calls are TRBV6-2 or TRBV6-3 and TRBJ2-7; TRBD1 agrees at 8 bases. The CDR3 runs to 18 residues. Germline V CDR1 and CDR2: MNHEY, SVGEGT. With V trimmed by 6 bases and J by 0 bases, 16 bases remained unmatched. The CDR3 sequence: CASSSGTGSLRFSYEQYF. CDR3 in DNA: TGTGCCAGCAGCTCCGGGACAGGCAGTCTGAGGTTCTCCTACGAGCAGTACTTC.

In DNA form, the CDR3 reads TGTGCCAGCAGTCCGACCGTGGGAAGTAGCAATCAGCCCCAGCATTTT. As protein: CASSPTVGSSNQPQHF. The V gene is TRBV27, the J gene TRBJ1-5; unclear D gene. The length of the CDR3 is 16 residues. V lost 5 bases and J 0 bases, leaving 14 bases between the germline ends. Germline CDR1 is MNHEY and CDR2 is SMNVEV (reference sequence).

V is TRBV5-1 and J is TRBJ2-2; 7 positions match TRBD1. Germline trimming cut 4 bases from V and 2 bases from J; bases unmatched to any gene: 11. The CDR3 runs to 17 residues. The germline V gene has CDR1 SGHRS and CDR2 YFSETQ. CDR3 sequence reads: CASSPRSRTGNTGELFF. For the CDR3, the DNA is TGCGCCAGCAGCCCCCGCTCCAGGACAGGAAACACCGGGGAGCTGTTTTTT. The full variable domain, its missing parts supplied by reference TRBV5-1 and TRBJ2-2, is KAGVTQTPRYLIKTRGQQVTLSCSPISGHRSVSWYQQTPGQGLQFLFEYFSETQRNKGNFPGRFSGRQFSNSRSEMNVSTLELGDSALYLCASSPRSRTGNTGELFFGEGSRLTVL.

V and J are TRBV24-1 and TRBJ2-7; TRBD1 matches at 11 bases. V dropped 4 bases and J dropped 1; count of bases not matched to a gene: 8. CDR1 and CDR2 from the germline V gene are KGHDR and SFDVKD. The CDR3 spans 17 residues. The CDR3 DNA sequence: TGTGCCACCAGTGAGGCCGGACAGGGGGCAAGGTCCTACGAGCAGTACTTC. This encodes CATSEAGQGARSYEQYF.

This clone was detected only once. The chain employs TRBV6-6 and TRBJ1-4, with a weak D call TRBD1 (5 bases). The CDR3 extends over 14 amino acids. V was pared by 5 bases and J by 8 bases, with 15 bases between. Germline CDR1 is MNHNY and CDR2 is SVGAGI (reference sequence). The CDR3 loop reads CASSPGLGGEKLFF. The CDR3 nucleotides are TGTGCCAGCAGTCCGGGACTCGGGGGGGAAAAACTGTTTTTT.

This chain uses TRBV23-1 with TRBJ1-3; perhaps TRBD1 as D (5 bases). TRBV23-1 is identified as an open reading frame with a role that is uncertain. There are 16 residues in the CDR3. Deletions cut 5 bases from V and 4 bases from J, with 18 bases between. This CDR3 reads CASSTARQGTGNTIYF. The CDR3 DNA follows: TGCGCCAGCAGTACCGCTCGACAAGGGACGGGAAACACCATATATTTT.